The 10 T cell receptor beta chains below come from one sample, sequenced in a study of blood T cell repertoires in COVID-19. The table came from immunoSEQ multiplex PCR; TCRdb's copy has only in-frame clones and leaves some out. Altogether about 80,000 clones are present, about 85% being singletons, with the ten largest covering around 9%. Source material: peripheral blood. These receptors originate from a human donor in a cohort sampled during active COVID-19.

The rearrangement links TRBV28 to TRBJ2-1; D possibly corresponds to TRBD2 (5 bases). This CDR3 spans 11 amino acids. The germline V gene has CDR1 MDHEN and CDR2 SYDVKM. Trimming removed 6 bases from V and 10 bases from J, with 10 bases in between. The CDR3 protein is CASSPTREQFF. CDR3 sequence (DNA): TGTGCCAGCAGCCCAACTAGAGAGCAGTTCTTC.

This clone has only a few counts. The CDR3 loop reads CASSVIGGSGELFF. In nucleotides, the CDR3 is TGTGCCAGCAGCGTTATAGGGGGCTCCGGGGAGCTGTTTTTT. The J gene is TRBJ2-2, the V gene TRBV9, with TRBD1 matching 7 bases. J was trimmed by 6 bases and V by 2 bases; bases with no gene match: 4. The CDR3 has 14 amino acids. Germline V gene data show CDR1 as SGDLS and CDR2 as YYNGEE.

The chain carries TRBV11-2 and TRBJ1-1; D ambiguous. CDR1 and CDR2 from the germline V gene are SGHAT and FQNNGV. V lost 4 bases and J 4 bases, leaving 10 bases between the germline ends. CDR3 length: 13 residues. The CDR3 DNA is TGTGCCAGCAGCTCAAAACGGAGCACTGAAGCTTTCTTT. It codes for CASSSKRSTEAFF.

This chain links TRBV28 with TRBJ2-4, with 11 bases identical to TRBD1. The CDR3 has 15 residues. Per germline, CDR1 MDHEN and CDR2 SYDVKM. Trimming removed 1 base from V and 7 bases from J; junction bases left unmatched: 3. CDR3 in DNA: TGTGCCAGCAGTTTATTAGGGACAGGGGGGAACATTCAGTACTTC. This encodes CASSLLGTGGNIQYF.

This chain connects TRBV6-5 to TRBJ2-7; 8 nucleotides align to TRBD1. Germline V CDR1 and CDR2: MNHEY, SVGAGI. The CDR3 is made up of 13 amino acids. Trimming at V came to 8 bases and at J to 0 bases, leaving 3 bases not matched to a gene. The CDR3 DNA reads as TGTGCCAGCGTGGGACAGGTCTCCTACGAGCAGTACTTC. Translated: CASVGQVSYEQYF.

The chain couples TRBV27 to TRBJ2-7; 9 nucleotides line up with TRBD1. Germline CDR1 MNHEY, CDR2 SMNVEV (reference sequence). There are 16 residues in the CDR3. J gave up 3 bases and V 0 bases, and 6 bases lay outside the gene matches. CDR3 DNA: TGTGCCAGCAGTTTATCCAGGGACAGGGCGGGCTACGAGCAGTACTTC. Its protein is CASSLSRDRAGYEQYF.

This clone has only a few counts. The rearrangement links TRBV20-1 to TRBJ1-2; tentatively, D is TRBD1 (6 bases). CDR1 and CDR2 (germline): DFQATT, SNEGSKA (reference sequence). This CDR3 comprises 11 residues. V dropped 4 bases and J dropped 8 bases, with 11 bases sitting between them. The CDR3 protein is CSAKQGLGYTF. The CDR3, as DNA: TGCAGTGCTAAACAGGGCCTAGGCTACACCTTC.

This clone was seen more than once but under ten times. The rearrangement uses TRBV18 and TRBJ1-1; D ambiguous. With 2 bases removed from V and 4 bases from J, the gap between germline ends came to 11 bases. From germline, CDR1 is KGHSH and CDR2 LQKENI. The CDR3 contains 14 residues. The CDR3 here is CASSPSGWGTEAFF. The CDR3 region has the DNA TGTGCCAGCTCACCATCGGGGTGGGGCACTGAAGCTTTCTTT.

V usage is TRBV7-3 and J usage is TRBJ1-2; 7 bases agree with TRBD1. Trimming removed 5 bases from V and 8 bases from J; junction bases left unmatched: 14. CDR3 length equals 15 residues. CDR1 and CDR2 from the germline V gene are SGHTA and FQGTGA. The CDR3 loop is CASSPNPGQPHGYTF. CDR3 DNA: TGTGCCAGCAGCCCAAACCCGGGACAGCCCCACGGCTACACCTTC.

This chain joins TRBV6-5 and TRBJ1-2; tentatively, D is TRBD1 (6 bases). Germline values: CDR1 MNHEY, CDR2 SVGAGI. The CDR3 runs to 13 residues. V was trimmed by 5 bases and J by 12 bases, leaving 19 bases between them. The CDR3 bases are TGTGCCAGCAGTCAGCAAGGAGGAAGGGGGAACACCTTC. Its protein product is CASSQQGGRGNTF.